These 22 T cell receptor beta chains share one sample of origin, sequenced in a study of shared clonotypes between healthy human individuals. Naive CD8 cells comprised CD45RO-negative, CCR7-positively selected cells, excluding terminally differentiated effector memory CD45RA+ cells. Using immunoSEQ multiplex PCR, the repertoire was profiled, and TCRdb retains in-frame clones only, with some absent. The sample includes hundreds of thousands of clones, 90% to 97% of them seen just once. The sequenced sample was naive CD8+ T cells sorted from blood. These receptors were taken from a man between 25 and 39 years old in good health.

This rearrangement joins TRBV4-1 to TRBJ2-7; D call uncertain. Germline V gives CDR1 MGHRA, CDR2 YSYEKL. The CDR3 loop spans 16 amino acids. V was shortened by 4 bases and J by 5 bases, with 21 bases between the two germline ends. This CDR3 reads CASSPDVPSSTDEQYF. Here the CDR3 DNA reads TGCGCCAGCAGCCCAGACGTGCCTTCCAGTACGGACGAGCAGTACTTC.

For this clone: The same CDR3 also results from other DNA sequences found in this sample. The chain joins TRBV7-9 to TRBJ2-2; no clear D gene. The CDR3 runs 15 residues. V lost 0 bases and J 1 base, leaving 6 bases between the germline ends. CDR1 and CDR2 (germline): SEHNR, FQNEAQ (reference sequence). The CDR3 loop is CASSLAGGNTGELFF. The CDR3 nucleotides are TGTGCCAGCAGCTTAGCGGGCGGGAACACCGGGGAGCTGTTTTTT.

This chain uses TRBV4-1 with TRBJ2-7; maybe TRBD2 (5 bases). V gave up 3 bases and J gave up 3 bases, with 12 bases separating them. Per germline, CDR1 MGHRA and CDR2 YSYEKL. The CDR3 has 14 residues. The chain's CDR3 is CASSQTPGYYEQYF. In DNA, the CDR3 is TGCGCCAGCAGCCAGACCCCGGGGTACTACGAGCAGTACTTC.

The chain is built from TRBV9 and TRBJ2-2; TRBD1 agrees at 8 bases. V shed 3 bases, J shed 1 base, and the junction held 8 bases outside the gene matches. Germline V gene sequence: CDR1 SGDLS, CDR2 YYNGEE. There are 17 residues in the CDR3. Written as DNA, the CDR3 is TGTGCCAGCAGCGACCCGGGCGGGACAGGGAACACCGGGGAGCTGTTTTTT. This gives the protein CASSDPGGTGNTGELFF.

This clone was picked up one time. The chain links TRBV19 to TRBJ2-7; no firm D call. Germline V gene lookup returns CDR1 LNHDA and CDR2 SQIVND (reference sequence). Trimming pared 1 base from V and 0 bases from J, leaving 7 bases between. This CDR3 spans 14 amino acids. The CDR3 DNA reads TGTGCCAGTAGTATAGTACTGAACTCCTACGAGCAGTACTTC. It encodes CASSIVLNSYEQYF.

The CDR3 reads CASSSGTSGRAREQFF. Here the CDR3 DNA reads TGCGCCAGCAGTTCCGGGACTAGCGGGAGGGCCCGTGAGCAGTTCTTC. The chain carries TRBV10-1 and TRBJ2-1, with 16 bases that match TRBD2. CDR1 is WNHNN, CDR2 SYGVQD, per germline (reference sequence). The CDR3 contains 16 residues. Trimming cost V 5 bases and J 9 bases; bases outside gene matches: 7.

This clone occurred a few times. The gene calls are TRBV10-3 and TRBJ2-1; 7 nucleotides align to TRBD1. Germline V gene lookup returns CDR1 ENHRY and CDR2 SYGVKD. The CDR3 has 13 residues. V gave up 6 bases and J gave up 8 bases; unmatched junction bases: 7. The CDR3 bases are TGTGCCATCAGCACGACAGGGACCCATGAGCAGTTCTTC. Translated, it gives CAISTTGTHEQFF.

The chain links TRBV11-2 to TRBJ2-7; D is possibly TRBD1 (6 bases). The V gene's germline CDR1 is SGHAT and CDR2 FQNNGV. Trimming pared 4 bases from V and 2 bases from J, leaving 18 bases between. This CDR3 is 16 amino acids long. The CDR3 here is CASSSLQGHSTYEQYF. In DNA form, the CDR3 reads TGTGCCAGCAGCTCACTACAGGGTCACTCTACCTACGAGCAGTACTTC.

The V call is TRBV29-1, the J call TRBJ2-1; D possibly corresponds to TRBD1 (6 bases). CDR1 is SQVTM and CDR2 is ANQGSEA in the germline V gene. The CDR3 sequence is 15 residues long. With 3 bases removed from V and 3 bases from J, the gap between germline ends came to 15 bases. The CDR3 reads CSVEGDRIDYNEQFF. CDR3 DNA: TGCAGCGTTGAGGGCGACAGGATAGACTACAATGAGCAGTTCTTC.

The chain joins TRBV6-1 to TRBJ2-7, with TRBD2 as a possible D gene (6 bases). CDR1 is MNHNS, CDR2 SASEGT, per germline. The CDR3 sequence is 14 residues long. V was clipped by 5 bases and J by 3 bases, with 14 bases between them. CDR3 in amino acids: CASSLVAVDYEQYF. CDR3 DNA: TGTGCCAGCAGTCTTGTAGCGGTAGACTACGAGCAGTACTTC.

V and J are TRBV10-3 and TRBJ2-1; TRBD2 aligns across 13 bases. The junction had 6 bases not matched to a gene; V was cut back by 10 bases and J by 0 bases. CDR3 length equals 16 residues. CDR1 and CDR2 from the germline V gene are ENHRY and SYGVKD. Here the CDR3 reads CATRTSGGSSYNEQFF. In DNA form, the CDR3 reads TGTGCCACCCGGACTAGCGGGGGAAGCTCCTACAATGAGCAGTTCTTC.

The rearrangement links TRBV29-1 to TRBJ2-5; D gene unclear. This CDR3 has 12 residues. Trimming removed 7 bases at V and 5 bases at J, with 14 bases between. Germline values: CDR1 SQVTM, CDR2 ANQGSEA. Here the CDR3 reads CSGTDAPETQYF. The CDR3 DNA reads as TGCAGCGGGACCGACGCCCCGGAGACCCAGTACTTC.

The chain joins TRBV10-2 to TRBJ2-1; D gene ambiguous. Trimming stripped 3 bases from V and 8 bases from J, with 5 bases between. The CDR3 is made up of 11 amino acids. The germline CDR1 and CDR2 sequences are WSHSY and SAAADI. The DNA of the CDR3 is TGCGCCAGCAGTGAATCGGATGAGCAGTTCTTC. Translation gives CASSESDEQFF.

The rearrangement links TRBV16 to TRBJ1-4; D not certain. Looked up from germline, CDR1 is KGHSY and CDR2 is FQNENV. The CDR3 spans 15 residues. Between the trimmed V and J ends, which lost 4 bases and 9 bases, there was a span of 18 bases. The CDR3 spells CASSRPGPRLQKLFF. The DNA of the CDR3 is TGTGCCAGCAGCCGGCCCGGACCCAGGTTACAAAAACTGTTTTTT.

Remarks on this clone: This sample also contains other DNA sequences that code for the same CDR3. V gene TRBV27 combines with J gene TRBJ2-7, with D perhaps TRBD1 (5 bases). Per germline, CDR1 MNHEY and CDR2 SMNVEV (reference sequence). The CDR3 runs 14 residues. Trimming shortened V by 0 bases and J by 0 bases, and 6 bases separated the two germline ends. This CDR3 is CASSLSDSSYEQYF. The CDR3 DNA reads TGTGCCAGCAGTTTATCCGACAGCTCCTACGAGCAGTACTTC.

This clone was seen only once. The CDR3 DNA reads TGTGCCGCGGGACTCGGGCACAATGAGCAGTTCTTC. Its translation: CAAGLGHNEQFF. This chain connects TRBV27 to TRBJ2-1; possibly TRBD2 for D (6 bases). The CDR3 extends over 12 amino acids. Germline CDR1 reads MNHEY; CDR2 reads SMNVEV (reference sequence). Trimming pared 11 bases from V and 5 bases from J, leaving 13 bases between.

The rearrangement joins TRBV9 to TRBJ2-3, with D perhaps matching TRBD1 or TRBD2 (5 bases each). The CDR3 covers 15 residues. The germline V gene encodes CDR1 SGDLS and CDR2 YYNGEE. The V end lost 1 base, the J end lost 2 bases, and 11 bases lay between the germline ends. The CDR3 DNA reads TGTGCCAGCAGCGTATCCGGGGCGACCACAGATACGCAGTATTTT. It encodes CASSVSGATTDTQYF.

The chain couples TRBV7-9 to TRBJ1-2; possible D gene TRBD1, 5 bases. Trimming took off 1 base at V and 0 bases at J, with 12 bases between the two ends. Germline V CDR1 and CDR2: SEHNR, FQNEAQ (reference sequence). The CDR3 contains 16 residues. The CDR3 loop reads CASSLDFQGPNYGYTF. CDR3 coding DNA: TGTGCCAGCAGCTTAGATTTTCAGGGCCCTAACTATGGCTACACCTTC.

V gene TRBV7-6 combines with J gene TRBJ2-1; maybe TRBD2 (5 bases). Looked up from germline, CDR1 is SGHVS and CDR2 is FNYEAQ. V lost 5 bases and J lost 10, with 21 bases in between. The CDR3 is made up of 15 amino acids. DNA of the CDR3: TGTGCCAGCAGCCCAGATCTAAGCGGACTTATCGAGCAGTTCTTC. This sequence encodes CASSPDLSGLIEQFF.

The gene calls are TRBV15 and TRBJ2-4, with TRBD2 as a possible D gene (6 bases). Germline CDR1 LNHNV, CDR2 YYDKDF (reference sequence). V was clipped by 5 bases and J by 0 bases, with 20 bases between them. This CDR3 is built from 18 residues. The CDR3 DNA sequence: TGTGCCACCAGCCCTCTGAGGGCGGGAACCGTAGCCAAAAACATTCAGTACTTC. This encodes CATSPLRAGTVAKNIQYF.

This clone showed up just once. The junction and the germline gene differ at one end; a read error may be behind it. CDR3 nucleotide sequence: TGTGCCAGCAGCGGGACTAGCGGGAACGCCGGGGAGCTGTTTTTT. It translates to CASSGTSGNAGELFF. The rearrangement uses TRBV9 and TRBJ2-2, with 12 nucleotides matching TRBD2. The CDR3 loop spans 15 amino acids. The V gene's germline CDR1 is SGDLS and CDR2 YYNGEE.

The chain joins TRBV7-8 to TRBJ1-1; D remains ambiguous. Germline-derived CDR1 and CDR2 are SGHVS and FQNEAQ. V shed 10 bases and J shed 1 base, with 16 bases lying between them. The CDR3 loop spans 14 amino acids. The CDR3 here is CATTIGNPNTEAFF. CDR3 DNA sequence: TGTGCCACTACCATTGGGAACCCGAACACTGAAGCTTTCTTT.